These T cell receptor beta chains were read from a single sample in a study of post-analysis software for immune sequencing data. From the PCR reads, TCRdb called clonotypes with MiXCR, one entry per CDR3 protein. The data show 350,000 to 500,000 distinct CDR3 sequences, 30% to 45% seen once. Sequencing was carried out using blood. These receptor sequences come from a girl aged 2 to 9 with multiple sclerosis. The CDR3 runs from the conserved cysteine through the conserved F or W.

>TRBV20-1|16|TRBJ2-7
CSARDPSGVGNYEQYF
>TRBV10-3|13|TRBJ1-4
CATPPGGIEKLFF
>TRBV7-6|17|TRBJ2-7
CASSLAPRGGSSYEQYF
>TRBV6-1|15|TRBJ2-5
CASSHRGGEQETQYF
>TRBV7-9|12|TRBJ1-1
CASSSGAAEAFF
>TRBV28|13|TRBJ1-6
CASQGHLRSPLHF
>TRBV12-3/TRBV12-4|12|TRBJ2-4
CASRLGGDIQYF
>TRBV7-8|16|TRBJ2-5
CASNITSGGGQETQYF
>TRBV2|17|TRBJ1-2
CASSDTGQGRGNYGYTF
>TRBV24-1|17|TRBJ2-3
CATSDSTSGGISDTQYF
>TRBV6-5|13|TRBJ2-1
CASSYADRFEQFF
>TRBV20-1|17|TRBJ1-5
CSARDSVVGVSNQPQHF
>TRBV5-1|17|TRBJ1-1
CASRLWTGRRMNTEAFF
>TRBV6-5|16|TRBJ2-1
CASSYERTGAYNEQFF
>TRBV5-5|15|TRBJ1-2
CASSSYSGANYGYTF
>TRBV3-1|20|TRBJ2-1
CASSHGTSGRVGQSYNEQFF
>TRBV20-1|13|TRBJ2-1
CSATGQPYNEQFF
>TRBV3-1|15|TRBJ1-2
CASSHYYRDDYGYTF
>TRBV7-6|14|TRBJ2-7
CASSAGQRVGEQYF
>TRBV4-1|17|TRBJ2-3
CASSQDGEAEPGHTQYF
>TRBV27|18|TRBJ1-1
CASSLRTGQLGGYTEAFF
>TRBV7-8|14|TRBJ2-3
CASSWTESTDTQYF
>TRBV10-2|18|TRBJ2-7
CTNRFRDRATLPPYEQYF
>TRBV18|13|TRBJ2-7
CASSPDDSYEQYF
>TRBV5-1|14|TRBJ2-1
CASSPAGAYNEQFF
>TRBV15|16|TRBJ1-2
CATSRAGTYANYGYTF
>TRBV4-1|10|TRBJ1-5
CASSGQPQHF
>TRBV29-1|12|TRBJ1-2
CSAQTGGYGYTF
>TRBV5-1|16|TRBJ2-3
CASSFFPEQSTDTQYF
>TRBV28|13|TRBJ1-1
CASSSLGDSQAFF
>TRBV6-5|14|TRBJ2-1
CASSYSGGRAGQFF
>TRBV12-5|19|TRBJ2-3
CASGLVPGVFQEPTDTQYF
>TRBV7-3|13|TRBJ1-2
CASSWDKPYGYTF
>TRBV3-1|13|TRBJ2-5
CATKTGLQETQYF
>TRBV20-1|15|TRBJ2-7
CSASPSGGTAYEQYF
>TRBV9|14|TRBJ2-3
CASSLGGGTGEPYF
>TRBV7-2|11|TRBJ2-1
CASSPVYEQFF
>TRBV6-5|13|TRBJ2-3
CASSYNRAGTQYF
>TRBV10-3|14|TRBJ2-1
CAISPGRGVPEQFF
>TRBV11-2|14|TRBJ2-1
CASSLLSGGDEQFF
>TRBV12-3/TRBV12-4|14|TRBJ2-7
CASSLEGMKYEQYF
>TRBV9|14|TRBJ1-1
CASSSETGYTEAFF
>TRBV7-8|13|TRBJ2-1
CASSPGPRNEQFF
>TRBV12-3/TRBV12-4|14|TRBJ2-1
CASSLSGVEYEQFF
>TRBV4-3|14|TRBJ2-7
CASSPSVGSYEQYF
>TRBV12-3/TRBV12-4|14|TRBJ2-1
CASSQDRMGSEQFF
>TRBV28|14|TRBJ2-7
CASSPYPTSREQYF
>TRBV28|15|TRBJ1-2
CASSLKFWGGYGYTF
>TRBV12-3/TRBV12-4|16|TRBJ2-5
CASSPQWLAVQETQYF
>TRBV7-2|14|TRBJ1-2
CASSEEQGEYGYTF
>TRBV28|17|TRBJ2-3
CASSLLTSGRDTDTQYF
>TRBV4-2|15|TRBJ2-7
CASSQASGTSYKQYF
>TRBV20-1|14|-
CSAPPGQVQETQYF
>TRBV7-2|15|TRBJ2-3
CASSLVAGYGDTQYF
>TRBV7-2|16|TRBJ2-3
CASTRGGTGISDTQYF
>TRBV12-3/TRBV12-4|14|TRBJ2-5
CASRTGGIWETQYF
>TRBV12-3/TRBV12-4|15|TRBJ2-7
CASSSRTSGPYEQYF
>TRBV29-1|13|TRBJ1-2
CSVEGGTDRGYTF
>TRBV7-8|15|TRBJ2-7
CASSPSDSPSYEQYF